This passage covers 5 T cell receptor beta chains from one sample sequenced in a study of blood T cell repertoires in COVID-19. Profiling relied on immunoSEQ multiplex PCR, and the TCRdb table lists in-frame clones only, not all of them. The sample includes fewer than 250,000 clones, around 86% of them seen just once. Sequenced material: PBMCs or T cells enriched from blood (not recorded which). All receptors come from a man in his thirties or forties in a cohort exposed to, infected with or recovered from COVID-19 (not recorded which).

The chain links TRBV29-1 to TRBJ2-5, with D perhaps TRBD2 (6 bases). Looked up from germline, CDR1 is SQVTM and CDR2 is ANQGSEA. CDR3 size: 18 residues. The V end was cut by 1 base, the J end by 5 bases, with 26 bases between. Here the CDR3 DNA reads TGCAGCGTTGAAGTCCCCTATCCCTGGGGGGAGACAAGCGAGACCCAGTACTTC. Translated: CSVEVPYPWGETSETQYF.

V gene TRBV28 combines with J gene TRBJ1-2; possible D gene TRBD1, 5 bases. Trimming left V 8 bases short and J 9 bases short, with 16 bases between. Germline V gene lookup returns CDR1 MDHEN and CDR2 SYDVKM. The CDR3 covers 12 residues. For the CDR3, the DNA is TGTGCCAGCGCCGTAGGGACTGCTCGCTACACCTTC. Amino acids: CASAVGTARYTF.

The chain carries TRBV6-2 or TRBV6-3 and TRBJ1-5; 7 positions agree with TRBD1. Per germline, CDR1 MNHEY and CDR2 SVGEGT. V lost 0 bases and J lost 7; bases outside the gene matches: 9. This CDR3 region has 16 residues. Here the CDR3 reads CASSYSAGGFHQPQHF. The CDR3 region has the DNA TGTGCCAGCAGTTACTCGGCAGGGGGTTTTCACCAGCCCCAGCATTTT.

DNA for the CDR3: TGCGCCAGCAGTGAATCAGGCCCCGTCCGATCATACGAGCAGTACTTC. Its protein is CASSESGPVRSYEQYF. The chain recombines TRBV10-2 with TRBJ2-7; no reliable D call. The V end lost 3 bases, the J end lost 4 bases, and 19 bases lay between the germline ends. The CDR3 runs to 16 residues. Germline V lookup: CDR1 WSHSY, CDR2 SAAADI.

This chain links TRBV28 with TRBJ1-5; 9 nucleotides align to TRBD1. There are 13 residues in the CDR3. Germline V gene data show CDR1 as MDHEN and CDR2 as SYDVKM. Trimming took 5 bases from V and 6 from J; bases not matched to a gene: 2. CDR3 amino acids: CASSRQGGQPQHF. The CDR3 DNA is TGTGCCAGCAGTAGACAGGGGGGTCAGCCCCAGCATTTT.